This TCR beta chain derives from a study of shared clonotypes between healthy human individuals. Genomic DNA (from each subset) was split evenly across several immunoSEQ plates. Some clones are missing from TCRdb's copy, which holds only in-frame ones; the method was immunoSEQ multiplex PCR. The sample lists about 2.3 million clones; 92% were seen once. Concerning this clone: Antigen: not known.

Study-wide points: It was observed that approximately 5% of naive CD4 clonotypes were shared across a handful of donors.

This CDR3 comprises 17 residues. Germline V CDR1 and CDR2: SEHNR, FQNEAQ (reference sequence). The ends were cut back, 3 bases at V and 0 bases at J, with 12 bases in the middle. Sequenced: naive CD4+ T cells from PBMCs. The subset here: CD45RA+ positively selected. The rearrangement joins TRBV7-9 to TRBJ2-6; perhaps TRBD2 as D (5 bases). This TCR came from a young man in good health. Some clones in this sample may be carry-over from other donors' samples. In nucleotides, the CDR3 is TGTGCCAGCAGCTTGAGAGGACGGGGCTCTGGGGCCAACGTCCTGACTTTC. Amino acid sequence: CASSLRGRGSGANVLTF.